A single T cell receptor (beta chain) is shown here with its context. This sample is drawn from a study of control samples from healthy donors and cancer patients. The CDR3 contains 11 residues. Germline V gene sequence: CDR1 DFQATT, CDR2 SNEGSKA (reference sequence). V lost 6 bases to trimming and J lost 6 bases, with 9 bases between them. Sequencing was performed with immunoSEQ multiplex PCR; in TCRdb, only in-frame clones are kept and a portion is missing. The repertoire includes 150,000 to 200,000 clones, about nine tenths of them detected once, and 1.5% sits in the top ten. The gene calls are TRBV20-1 and TRBJ2-1; D assignment may be TRBD1 or TRBD2 (5 bases each). The sequenced sample consisted of blood. This receptor was taken from a woman in her 30s in good health. The CDR3 region is CSAGTRNEQFF. CDR3 coding DNA: TGCAGTGCAGGGACGCGCAATGAGCAGTTCTTC.